The present T cell receptor (beta chain) was sequenced within a study of T cells in Graves' hyperthyroidism and ophthalmopathy. The source material, RNA transcripts, was used to amplify TCR beta CDR3 regions. HTBI primers were used for first-round RT-PCR of the TCR CDR3. TCRdb reanalysed the multiplex PCR reads using MiXCR and keeps one entry per CDR3 protein. The sample has roughly 280,000 distinct CDR3 sequences, over 15% seen once; the top ten hold 55% to 60%. From germline, CDR1 is LNHNV and CDR2 YYDKDF (reference sequence). J gave up 9 bases and V 0 bases, and 4 bases lay outside the gene matches. The CDR3 runs 13 residues.

The origin of this receptor is a woman aged 60-75 years with Graves' ophthalmopathy. Sequencing used blood. This rearrangement joins TRBV15 to TRBJ2-7; 8 positions match TRBD1. In DNA, the CDR3 is TGTGCCACCAGCAGAGATGGACAGGGTCTGCAGTACTTC. This encodes CATSRDGQGLQYF.